The rows below give T cell receptor beta chains drawn from one sample of a study of shared clonotypes between healthy human individuals. Libraries were prepared by immunoSEQ multiplex PCR; TCRdb keeps only in-frame clonotypes and omits some of them. The top ten hold 13% of the sample, which has some 470,000 clones, 76% seen once. Source material: PBMCs. The receptors were sampled from a woman in her forties in good health. Some clones in this sample may be carry-over from other donors' samples. The CDR3 runs from the conserved cysteine through the conserved F or W. The D gene is left open where the match is weak. Size is stated for part of the rows, as once, few or many counts, or as a class when the clone is expanded.

TGTGCCAGCAGTTCGGGACATCTGAACACTGAAGCTTTCTTT | CASSSGHLNTEAFF | TRBV6-5 | NA | TRBJ1-1 | few
TGTGCCACCAGCAGAGCACTAGCGGTAGATACGCAGTATTTT | CATSRALAVDTQYF | TRBV15 | TRBD2 | TRBJ2-3 | NA
TGTGCCACCAGCAGTCTCCGAGATACGCAGTATTTT | CATSSLRDTQYF | TRBV15 | NA | TRBJ2-3 | NA
TGTGCCAGCAGCCCCTACAGGGTGGGGGCCAAAAACATTCAGTACTTC | CASSPYRVGAKNIQYF | TRBV11-2 | NA | TRBJ2-4 | many
TGTGCCAGCAGCTTGGGCGACTACGAGCAGTACTTC | CASSLGDYEQYF | TRBV5-6 | NA | TRBJ2-7 | NA
TGTGCCAGCAGCAGCTGGGACAGCTACGAGCAGTACTTC | CASSSWDSYEQYF | TRBV6-5 | TRBD1 | TRBJ2-7 | few
TGCGCCAGCACCCGTTCGGGGGGTTTGGAGACCCAGTACTTC | CASTRSGGLETQYF | TRBV4-1 | TRBD2 | TRBJ2-5 | NA
TGCGCCAGCAGCGCAGTCTCTGGGGCCAACGTCCTGACTTTC | CASSAVSGANVLTF | TRBV5-1 | NA | TRBJ2-6 | NA
TGTGCCAGCAGTTTGCCCAATCGGGTTAAGTATTTT | CASSLPNRVKYF | TRBV27 | NA | TRBJ2-3 | NA
TGTGCCAGCAGCTTCGGGAGGGGCGAGACCCAGTACTTC | CASSFGRGETQYF | TRBV11-2 | TRBD2 | TRBJ2-5 | NA
TGTGCCAGCAGCTTAGTCCTTTCCTACAATGAGCAGTTCTTC | CASSLVLSYNEQFF | TRBV11-2 | NA | TRBJ2-1 | NA
TGTGCCAGCAGTGAAGACAGACCTAAAATCTTC | CASSEDRPKIF | TRBV6-1 | NA | TRBJ2-1 | NA
TGTGCCAGCAGTTTTCCTAATCGGGTTGGGAATGAGCAGTTCTTC | CASSFPNRVGNEQFF | TRBV28 | NA | TRBJ2-1 | NA
TGTGCCAGCAATTTCGACAGGTACCAAGAGACCCAGTACTTC | CASNFDRYQETQYF | TRBV2 | NA | TRBJ2-5 | NA
TGCGCCAGCAGCTTCGACGGTACAGATACGCAGTATTTT | CASSFDGTDTQYF | TRBV5-1 | NA | TRBJ2-3 | NA
TGTGCCAGTAGTTTAACCGGGACAGGGGTCGAGCAGTACTTC | CASSLTGTGVEQYF | TRBV19 | TRBD1 | TRBJ2-7 | NA
TGTGCCAGCAGTGAGGGGACTGGAAACACCATATATTTT | CASSEGTGNTIYF | TRBV2 | NA | TRBJ1-3 | once
TGTGCCAGCAGCCCCCGAGGGGATCAGCCCCAGCATTTT | CASSPRGDQPQHF | TRBV7-2 | NA | TRBJ1-5 | NA
TGTGCCAGCAGCTTGGGACAGACCTATGGCTACACCTTC | CASSLGQTYGYTF | TRBV5-5 | NA | TRBJ1-2 | few
TGTGCCAGCAGAAAGGTGAGGGGTCAGTACGAGCAGTACTTC | CASRKVRGQYEQYF | TRBV28 | NA | TRBJ2-7 | NA
TGTGCCAGCAGACGAATCGCAACTAATGAAAAACTATTTTTT | CASRRIATNEKLFF | TRBV28 | NA | TRBJ1-4 | NA
TGCGCCAGCAGCTTGGTTGGTAGCCCGAGAGATACGCAGTATTTT | CASSLVGSPRDTQYF | TRBV5-1 | NA | TRBJ2-3 | NA
TGTGCCAGCAAAGGAGTCGGGACTAGCGAATACTACGAGCAGTACTTC | CASKGVGTSEYYEQYF | TRBV7-2 | TRBD2 | TRBJ2-7 | few
TGTGCCAGCAGCGGGGACAGGGCTGGAAACACCATATATTTT | CASSGDRAGNTIYF | TRBV2 | TRBD1 | TRBJ1-3 | NA
TGTGCCAGCAGCTTACAGTTTAGCAATCAGCCCCAGCATTTT | CASSLQFSNQPQHF | TRBV7-2 | NA | TRBJ1-5 | NA
TGTGCCAGCTCACCACTACCGGACCGGTCTAACTATGGCTACACCTTC | CASSPLPDRSNYGYTF | TRBV18 | NA | TRBJ1-2 | NA
TGTGCCTGGAGCCGGGGACTAGCAGAATACGAGCAGTACTTC | CAWSRGLAEYEQYF | TRBV30 | TRBD2 | TRBJ2-7 | few
TGCAGCGTTGACGGCGGGAAAGCGGGGACCGGGGAGCTGTTTTTT | CSVDGGKAGTGELFF | TRBV29-1 | TRBD2 | TRBJ2-2 | few
TGTGCCAGCAGCCAAGAAGAAAGGGCTAGCGGGACCTACGAGCAGTACTTC | CASSQEERASGTYEQYF | TRBV14 | TRBD2 | TRBJ2-7 | few
TGTGCCAGCAGGGCACCGACCAGGGCCCAGTACTTC | CASRAPTRAQYF | TRBV28 | NA | TRBJ2-5 | once
TGCGCCAGCAGCCTAGGGACAGGTCAAGAGACCCAGTACTTC | CASSLGTGQETQYF | TRBV5-1 | TRBD1 | TRBJ2-5 | NA
TGTGCCAGCAGCCTATGGGGCGGAGGAGATACGCAGTATTTT | CASSLWGGGDTQYF | TRBV14 | NA | TRBJ2-3 | NA
TGCGCCAGCAGCCAGATAAGCGGGAGCACCTACGAGCAGTACTTC | CASSQISGSTYEQYF | TRBV4-1 | TRBD2 | TRBJ2-7 | once
TGTGCCTGGAGTGACGGTGGGGCAGAGCAGTTCTTC | CAWSDGGAEQFF | TRBV30 | NA | TRBJ2-1 | few
TGTGCCAGCAGCCCGGCTCTGGGTTTGATTAACGAGCAGTACTTC | CASSPALGLINEQYF | TRBV7-9 | NA | TRBJ2-7 | NA
TGCGCCAGCAGCTTGTATGGCGGGGAGCTGTTTTTT | CASSLYGGELFF | TRBV5-1 | NA | TRBJ2-2 | NA
TGTGCCAGCAGCCCCCGACTAGCGGGAGACGAGCAGTACTTC | CASSPRLAGDEQYF | TRBV7-9 | TRBD2 | TRBJ2-7 | few
TGTGCCAGCAGACGATTAGCGGGTTTAGGGTACGAGCAGTACTTC | CASRRLAGLGYEQYF | TRBV2 | TRBD2 | TRBJ2-7 | NA
TGCGCCAGCAGCGTTAGCGGGTTCGCAGATACGCAGTATTTT | CASSVSGFADTQYF | TRBV5-1 | TRBD2 | TRBJ2-3 | NA
TGCGCCAGCAGTGCCCAGGGGATGGATGAGCAGTTCTTC | CASSAQGMDEQFF | TRBV10-1 | NA | TRBJ2-1 | NA
TGTGCCAGCAGCTTAGCGGAGGGGTACAATGAGCAGTTCTTC | CASSLAEGYNEQFF | TRBV7-8 | NA | TRBJ2-1 | NA
TGTGCCAGCAGCTTAGGTTTAGGGACCTATGGCTACACCTTC | CASSLGLGTYGYTF | TRBV7-9 | NA | TRBJ1-2 | NA
TGCAGCGTTGAAGTCCCCAGAAGCCTCCGCACAGATACGCAGTATTTT | CSVEVPRSLRTDTQYF | TRBV29-1 | NA | TRBJ2-3 | NA
TGTGCCAGCAGTGAAGTGGCAGCCTACGAGCAGTACTTC | CASSEVAAYEQYF | TRBV6-1 | NA | TRBJ2-7 | NA
TGTGCCAGCAGCCCCGGTACAGGGTCAAGTTACGAGCAGTACTTC | CASSPGTGSSYEQYF | TRBV7-6 | NA | TRBJ2-7 | NA
TGTGCCAGCAGCTTTGGTTGGGGACTAGCGGCCTACGAGCAGTACTTC | CASSFGWGLAAYEQYF | TRBV5-4 | TRBD2 | TRBJ2-7 | NA
TGCAGCGGACTCGGACAGGACTATGGCTACACCTTC | CSGLGQDYGYTF | TRBV29-1 | TRBD1 | TRBJ1-2 | many
TGCGCCAGCAGCTTGGGGGCCCGGTCGGAGACCCAGTACTTC | CASSLGARSETQYF | TRBV5-1 | NA | TRBJ2-5 | NA